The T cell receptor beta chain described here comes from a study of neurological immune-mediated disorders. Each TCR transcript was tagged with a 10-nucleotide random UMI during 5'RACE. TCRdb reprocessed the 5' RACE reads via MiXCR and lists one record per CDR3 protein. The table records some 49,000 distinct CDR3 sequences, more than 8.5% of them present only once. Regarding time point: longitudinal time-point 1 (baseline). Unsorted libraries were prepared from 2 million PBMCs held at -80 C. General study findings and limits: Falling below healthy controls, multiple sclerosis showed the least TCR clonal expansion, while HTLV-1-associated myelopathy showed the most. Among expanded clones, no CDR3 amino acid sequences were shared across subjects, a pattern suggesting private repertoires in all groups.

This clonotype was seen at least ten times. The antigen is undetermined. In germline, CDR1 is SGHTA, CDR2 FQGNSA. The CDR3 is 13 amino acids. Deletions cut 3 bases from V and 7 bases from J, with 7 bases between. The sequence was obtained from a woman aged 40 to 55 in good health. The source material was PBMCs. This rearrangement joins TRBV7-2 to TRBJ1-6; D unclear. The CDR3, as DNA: TGTGCCAGCAGCTTCGGGCCAAATTCACCCCTCCACTTT. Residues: CASSFGPNSPLHF.